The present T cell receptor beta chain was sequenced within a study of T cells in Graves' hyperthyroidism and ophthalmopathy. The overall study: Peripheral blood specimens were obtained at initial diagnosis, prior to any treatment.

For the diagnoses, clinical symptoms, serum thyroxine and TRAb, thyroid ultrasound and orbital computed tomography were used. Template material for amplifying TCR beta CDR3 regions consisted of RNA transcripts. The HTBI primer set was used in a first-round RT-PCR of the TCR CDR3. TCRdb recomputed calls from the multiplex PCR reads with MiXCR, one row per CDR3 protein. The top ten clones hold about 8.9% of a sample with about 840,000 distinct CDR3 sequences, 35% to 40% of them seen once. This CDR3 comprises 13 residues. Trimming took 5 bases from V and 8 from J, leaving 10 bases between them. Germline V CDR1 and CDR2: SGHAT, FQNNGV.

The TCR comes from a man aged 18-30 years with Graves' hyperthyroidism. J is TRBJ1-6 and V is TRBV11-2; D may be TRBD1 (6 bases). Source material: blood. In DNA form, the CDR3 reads TGTGCCAGCAGCCAGGGGTCGGATTCACCCCTCCACTTT. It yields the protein CASSQGSDSPLHF.